Shown below are 2 T cell receptor beta chains from a single sample sequenced in a study of CD8 T cells in ankylosing spondylitis. Study results and caveats: Ankylosing spondylitis blood appeared to carry a characteristic TCR beta motif of roughly eight highly homologous variants.

Their recognized antigens are unknown. TCRdb reprocessed the 5' RACE reads with MiXCR, giving one entry per CDR3 protein. The sample yields hundreds of thousands of distinct CDR3 sequences, approximately 10% seen once. The sequencing input was blood, either unsorted or a sorted T cell fraction (not recorded which). Source of these receptors: a male donor with ankylosing spondylitis.

The V call is TRBV12-3 or TRBV12-4, the J call TRBJ1-2; 12 bases match TRBD1. CDR3 length: 18 amino acids. J lost 2 bases, V lost 4 bases, and 11 bases had no gene match. The CDR3 region has the DNA TGTGCCAGCAGTTCACCCTTCCGGGACAGGGGGCGAAACTATGGCTACACCTTC. Protein sequence: CASSSPFRDRGRNYGYTF.

This clonotype was counted between two and nine times. The genes are TRBV28 and TRBJ2-7; 7 bases align to TRBD1. The CDR3 spans 14 residues. Trimming took 7 bases from V and 0 from J; bases not matched to a gene: 6. Germline CDR1 and CDR2: MDHEN and SYDVKM. Written as DNA, the CDR3 is TGTGCCAGCACCCTCCCAGGGGGCTCCTACGAGCAGTACTTC. Protein sequence: CASTLPGGSYEQYF.